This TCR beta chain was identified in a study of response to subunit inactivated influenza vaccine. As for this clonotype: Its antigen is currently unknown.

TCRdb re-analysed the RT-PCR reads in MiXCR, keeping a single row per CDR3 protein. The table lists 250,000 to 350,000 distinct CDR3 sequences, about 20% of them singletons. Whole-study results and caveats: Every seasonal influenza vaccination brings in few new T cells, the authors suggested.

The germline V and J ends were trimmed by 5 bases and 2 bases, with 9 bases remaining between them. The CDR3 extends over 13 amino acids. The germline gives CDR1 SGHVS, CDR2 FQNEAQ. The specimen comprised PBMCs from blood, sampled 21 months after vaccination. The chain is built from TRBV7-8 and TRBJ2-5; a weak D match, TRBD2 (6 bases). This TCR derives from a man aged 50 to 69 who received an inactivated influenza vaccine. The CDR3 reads CASSAGFQETQYF. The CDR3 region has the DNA TGTGCCAGCAGCGCGGGATTTCAAGAGACCCAGTACTTC.